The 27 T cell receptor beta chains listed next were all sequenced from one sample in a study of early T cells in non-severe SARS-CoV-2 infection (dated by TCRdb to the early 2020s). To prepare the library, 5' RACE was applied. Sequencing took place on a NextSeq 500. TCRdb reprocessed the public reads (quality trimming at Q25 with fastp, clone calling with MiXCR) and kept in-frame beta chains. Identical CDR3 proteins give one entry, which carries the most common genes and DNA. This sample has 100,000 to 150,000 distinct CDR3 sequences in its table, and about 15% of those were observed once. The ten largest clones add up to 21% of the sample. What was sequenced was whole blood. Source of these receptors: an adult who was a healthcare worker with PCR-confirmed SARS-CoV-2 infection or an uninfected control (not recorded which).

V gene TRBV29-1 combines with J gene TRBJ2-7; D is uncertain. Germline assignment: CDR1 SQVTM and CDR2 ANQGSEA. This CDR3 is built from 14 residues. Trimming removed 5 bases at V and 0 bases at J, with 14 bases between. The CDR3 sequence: CSVIDAAGSYEQYF. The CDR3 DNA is TGCAGCGTTATAGACGCAGCAGGCTCCTACGAGCAGTACTTC.

CDR3 amino acids: CASSYYRDRDDEQFF. CDR3 coding DNA: TGTGCCAGCTCCTATTACCGGGACAGAGACGATGAGCAGTTCTTC. The gene calls are TRBV3-1 and TRBJ2-1; 7 bases match TRBD1. CDR3 length: 15 residues. Germline CDR1 is LGHDT and CDR2 is YNNKEL (reference sequence). V gave up 8 bases and J gave up 8 bases; unmatched junction bases: 15.

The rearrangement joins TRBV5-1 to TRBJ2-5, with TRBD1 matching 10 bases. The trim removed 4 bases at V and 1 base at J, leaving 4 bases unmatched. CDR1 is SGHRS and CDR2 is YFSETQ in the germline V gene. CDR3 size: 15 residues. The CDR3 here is CASSPGTGVQETQYF. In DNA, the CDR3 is TGCGCCAGCAGCCCGGGGACAGGGGTCCAAGAGACCCAGTACTTC.

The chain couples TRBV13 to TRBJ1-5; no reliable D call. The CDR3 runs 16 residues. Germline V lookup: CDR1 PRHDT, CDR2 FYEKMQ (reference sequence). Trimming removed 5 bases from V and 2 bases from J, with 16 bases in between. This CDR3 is CASSKGPRGGNQPQHF. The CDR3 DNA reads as TGTGCCAGCAGCAAGGGTCCTCGGGGAGGCAATCAGCCCCAGCATTTT.

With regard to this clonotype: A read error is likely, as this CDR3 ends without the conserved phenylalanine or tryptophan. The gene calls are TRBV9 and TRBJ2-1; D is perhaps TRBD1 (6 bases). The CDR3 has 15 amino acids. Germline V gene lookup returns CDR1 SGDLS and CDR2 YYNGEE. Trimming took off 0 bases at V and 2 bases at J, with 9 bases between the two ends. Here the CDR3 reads CASSVGRGPYNEQFL. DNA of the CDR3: TGTGCCAGCAGCGTAGGCAGGGGTCCCTACAATGAGCAGTTCCTC.

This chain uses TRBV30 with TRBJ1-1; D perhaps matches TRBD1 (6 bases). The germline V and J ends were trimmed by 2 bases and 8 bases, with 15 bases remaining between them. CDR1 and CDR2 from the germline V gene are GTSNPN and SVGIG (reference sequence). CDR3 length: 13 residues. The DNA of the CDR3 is TGTGCCTGGAGTTTGTCCCACGGGACAGAAGCTTTCTTT. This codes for CAWSLSHGTEAFF.

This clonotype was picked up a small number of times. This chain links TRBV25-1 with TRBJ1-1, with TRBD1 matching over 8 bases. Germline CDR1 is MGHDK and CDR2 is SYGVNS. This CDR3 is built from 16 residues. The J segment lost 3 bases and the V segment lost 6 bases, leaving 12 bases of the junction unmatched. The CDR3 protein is CASSTLGTGGHTEAFF. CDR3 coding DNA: TGTGCCAGCAGCACGCTGGGTACAGGGGGTCACACTGAAGCTTTCTTT.

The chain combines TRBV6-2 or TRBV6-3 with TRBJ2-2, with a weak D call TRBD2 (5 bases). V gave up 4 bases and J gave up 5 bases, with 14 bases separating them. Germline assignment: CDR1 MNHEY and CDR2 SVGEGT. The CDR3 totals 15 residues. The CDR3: CASSLWAGWTGELFF. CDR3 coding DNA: TGTGCCAGCAGTTTGTGGGCGGGCTGGACCGGGGAGCTGTTTTTT.

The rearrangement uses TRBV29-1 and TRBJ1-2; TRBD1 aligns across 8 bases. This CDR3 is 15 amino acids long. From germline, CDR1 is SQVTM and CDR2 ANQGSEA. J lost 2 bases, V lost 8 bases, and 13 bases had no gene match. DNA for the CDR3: TGCAGCACGCACTCGCCGGGACAGGAAAACTATGGCTACACCTTC. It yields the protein CSTHSPGQENYGYTF.

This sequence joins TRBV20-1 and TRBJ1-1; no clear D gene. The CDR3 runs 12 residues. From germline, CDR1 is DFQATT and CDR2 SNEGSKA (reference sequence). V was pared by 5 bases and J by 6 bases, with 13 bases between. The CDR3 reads CSAERGYAEAFF. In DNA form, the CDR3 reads TGCAGTGCTGAAAGAGGGTACGCTGAAGCTTTCTTT.

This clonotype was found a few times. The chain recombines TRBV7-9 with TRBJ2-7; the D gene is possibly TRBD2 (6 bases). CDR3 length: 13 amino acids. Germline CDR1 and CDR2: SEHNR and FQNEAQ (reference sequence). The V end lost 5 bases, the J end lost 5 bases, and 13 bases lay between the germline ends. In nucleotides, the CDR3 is TGTGCCAGCAGCCCTCCGGGGGACGACGAGCAGTACTTC. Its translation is CASSPPGDDEQYF.

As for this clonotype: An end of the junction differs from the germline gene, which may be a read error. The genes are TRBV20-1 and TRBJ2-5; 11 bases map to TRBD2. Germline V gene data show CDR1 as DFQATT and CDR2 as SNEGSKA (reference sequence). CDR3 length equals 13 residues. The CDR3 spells CSPSGGMQETQYF. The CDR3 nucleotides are TGCAGTCCTAGCGGGGGGATGCAAGAGACCCAGTACTTC.

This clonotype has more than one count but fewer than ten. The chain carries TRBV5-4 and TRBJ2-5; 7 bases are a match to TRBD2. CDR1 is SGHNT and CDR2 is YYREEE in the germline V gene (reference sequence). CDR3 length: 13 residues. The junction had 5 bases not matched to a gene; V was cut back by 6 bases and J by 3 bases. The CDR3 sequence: CASTSGGEETQYF. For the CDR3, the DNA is TGTGCCAGCACCTCTGGGGGGGAAGAGACCCAGTACTTC.

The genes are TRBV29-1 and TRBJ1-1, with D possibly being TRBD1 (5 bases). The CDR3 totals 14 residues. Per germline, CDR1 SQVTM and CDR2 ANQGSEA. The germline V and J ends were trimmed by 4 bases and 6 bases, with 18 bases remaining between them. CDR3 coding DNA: TGCAGCGTTGCGGTCAGGGATTATGGCGCTGAAGCTTTCTTT. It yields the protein CSVAVRDYGAEAFF.

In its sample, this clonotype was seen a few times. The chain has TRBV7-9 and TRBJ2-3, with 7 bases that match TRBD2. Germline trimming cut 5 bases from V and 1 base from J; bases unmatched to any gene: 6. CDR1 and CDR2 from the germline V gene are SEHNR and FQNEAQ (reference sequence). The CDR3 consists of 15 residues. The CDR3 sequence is CASSPSGERTDTQYF. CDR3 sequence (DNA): TGTGCCAGCAGCCCAAGCGGGGAACGCACAGATACGCAGTATTTT.

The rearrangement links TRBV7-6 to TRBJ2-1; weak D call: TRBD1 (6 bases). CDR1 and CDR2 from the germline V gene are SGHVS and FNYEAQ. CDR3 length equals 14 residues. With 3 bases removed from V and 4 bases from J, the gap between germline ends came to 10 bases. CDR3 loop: CASSFGGPYNEQFF. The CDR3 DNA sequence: TGTGCCAGCAGCTTTGGGGGCCCGTACAATGAGCAGTTCTTC.

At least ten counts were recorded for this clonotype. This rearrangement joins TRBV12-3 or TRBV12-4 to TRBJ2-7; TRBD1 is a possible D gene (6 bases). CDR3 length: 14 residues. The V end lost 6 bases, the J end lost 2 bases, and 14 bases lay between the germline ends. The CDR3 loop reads CASSRRDTTYEQYF. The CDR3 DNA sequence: TGTGCCAGCAGCCGTCGGGACACTACCTACGAGCAGTACTTC.

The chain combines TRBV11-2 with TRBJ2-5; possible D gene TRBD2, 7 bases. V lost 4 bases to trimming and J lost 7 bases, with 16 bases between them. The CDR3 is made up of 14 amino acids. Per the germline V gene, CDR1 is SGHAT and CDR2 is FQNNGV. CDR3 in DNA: TGTGCCAGCAGCTCTACGCGGGGGCTGGGGACCCAGTACTTC. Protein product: CASSSTRGLGTQYF.

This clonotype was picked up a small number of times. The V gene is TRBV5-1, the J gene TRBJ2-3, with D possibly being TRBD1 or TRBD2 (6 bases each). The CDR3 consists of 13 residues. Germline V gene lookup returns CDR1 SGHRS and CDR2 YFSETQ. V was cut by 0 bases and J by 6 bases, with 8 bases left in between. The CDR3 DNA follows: TGCGCCAGCAGCTTGGAAGGGGGGGATACGCAGTATTTT. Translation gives CASSLEGGDTQYF. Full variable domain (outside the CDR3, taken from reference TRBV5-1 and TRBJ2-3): KAGVTQTPRYLIKTRGQQVTLSCSPISGHRSVSWYQQTPGQGLQFLFEYFSETQRNKGNFPGRFSGRQFSNSRSEMNVSTLELGDSALYLCASSLEGGDTQYFGPGTRLTVL.

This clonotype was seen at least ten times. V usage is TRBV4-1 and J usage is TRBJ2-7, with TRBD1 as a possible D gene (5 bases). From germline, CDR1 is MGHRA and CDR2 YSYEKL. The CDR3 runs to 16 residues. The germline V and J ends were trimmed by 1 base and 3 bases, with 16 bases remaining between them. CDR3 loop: CASSQGGSTVYYEQYF. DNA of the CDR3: TGCGCCAGCAGCCAAGGGGGATCGACAGTTTACTACGAGCAGTACTTC.

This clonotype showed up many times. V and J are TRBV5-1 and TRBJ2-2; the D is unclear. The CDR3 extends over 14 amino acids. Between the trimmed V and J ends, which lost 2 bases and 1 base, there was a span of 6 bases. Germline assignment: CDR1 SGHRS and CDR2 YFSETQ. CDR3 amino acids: CASSFGENTGELFF. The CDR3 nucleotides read TGCGCCAGCAGCTTCGGAGAGAACACCGGGGAGCTGTTTTTT.

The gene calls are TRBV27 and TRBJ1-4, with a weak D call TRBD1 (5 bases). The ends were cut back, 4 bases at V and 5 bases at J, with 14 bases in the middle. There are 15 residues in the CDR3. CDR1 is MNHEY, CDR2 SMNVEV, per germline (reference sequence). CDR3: CASSSEGRPNEKLFF. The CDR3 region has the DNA TGTGCCAGCAGTTCCGAGGGACGGCCGAATGAAAAACTGTTTTTT.

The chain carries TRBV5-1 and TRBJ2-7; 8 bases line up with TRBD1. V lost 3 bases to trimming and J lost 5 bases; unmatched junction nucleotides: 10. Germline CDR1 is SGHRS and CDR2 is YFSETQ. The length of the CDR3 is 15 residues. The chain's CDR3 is CASSSPETGDNEQYF. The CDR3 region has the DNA TGCGCCAGCAGCTCTCCTGAGACAGGGGACAACGAGCAGTACTTC.

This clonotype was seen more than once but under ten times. The CDR3 DNA follows: TGTGCCAGCTCACACCAGTTCACCTCGGAGCCGGAGCAGTTCTTC. Its translation: CASSHQFTSEPEQFF. The J gene is TRBJ2-1, the V gene TRBV18; no clear D. Looked up from germline, CDR1 is KGHSH and CDR2 is LQKENI. The CDR3 has 15 amino acids. The V and J ends lost 4 bases and 10 bases respectively, with 20 bases between them.

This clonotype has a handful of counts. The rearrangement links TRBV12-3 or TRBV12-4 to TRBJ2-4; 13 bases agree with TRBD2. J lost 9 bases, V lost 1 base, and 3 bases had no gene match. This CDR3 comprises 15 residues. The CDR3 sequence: CASSLGTSGGFIQYF. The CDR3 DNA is TGTGCCAGCAGTTTAGGGACTAGCGGGGGATTCATTCAGTACTTC.

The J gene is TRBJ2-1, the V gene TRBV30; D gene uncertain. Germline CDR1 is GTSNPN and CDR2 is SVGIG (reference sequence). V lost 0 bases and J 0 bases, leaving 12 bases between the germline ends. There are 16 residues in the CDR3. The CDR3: CAWSVGSRSSYNEQFF. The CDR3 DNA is TGTGCCTGGAGTGTTGGATCTCGGAGCTCCTACAATGAGCAGTTCTTC.

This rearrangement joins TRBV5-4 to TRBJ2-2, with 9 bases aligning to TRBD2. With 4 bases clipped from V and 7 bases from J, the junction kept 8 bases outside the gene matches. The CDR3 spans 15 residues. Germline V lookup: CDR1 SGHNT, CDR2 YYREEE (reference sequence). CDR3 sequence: CASSTGTSPGGELFF. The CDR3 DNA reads TGTGCCAGCAGCACCGGGACTAGCCCGGGCGGGGAGCTGTTTTTT.